The rows below give T cell receptor beta chains drawn from one sample of a study of cytotoxic CD8 clonotypes in ibrutinib-treated CLL. Sequenced by immunoSEQ multiplex PCR; TCRdb stores in-frame clones only, minus some. The profile shows 90,000 to 95,000 clones, roughly three quarters of them singletons. The source material was PBMCs, sampled after 24 months of ibrutinib treatment. The receptors here all came from a human donor with chronic lymphocytic leukemia. Each CDR3 is given with its conserved first and last residue. Not all rows give a size; the values are once, few, many and, for expanded clones, a class.

abundance	v_gene	j_gene	CDR3aa
few	TRBV4-1	TRBJ1-1	CASSQGGASGAFF
-	TRBV5-1	TRBJ2-4	CASSLTGPDKNIQYF
-	TRBV14	TRBJ1-6	CASSQRLGTGSPLHF
-	TRBV2	TRBJ1-2	CASREQDYGYTF
-	TRBV27	TRBJ2-3	CASSGTGTGGRDTQYF
-	TRBV10-3	TRBJ2-5	CAITRVWGQETQYF
-	TRBV7-9	TRBJ2-7	CASSGGQGVTYEQYF
-	TRBV2	TRBJ1-4	CASRRGRDEKLFF
-	TRBV6-1	TRBJ1-4	CASSGLRATNEKLFF
once	TRBV7-6	TRBJ2-1	CASSPSTREQFF
-	TRBV27	TRBJ1-1	CASSLLGTNTEAFF
many	TRBV18	TRBJ1-1	CASSPSTGGETEAFF
-	TRBV7-8	TRBJ1-4	CASSKTRQGYLTRDNEKLFF
-	TRBV2	TRBJ1-1	CASRANSGGAVMNTEAFF
-	TRBV15	TRBJ2-7	CATSRDRNYEQYF
-	TRBV7-9	TRBJ1-5	CASSQTGGINQPQHF
few	TRBV6-5	TRBJ1-6	CASSYSTRAGASPLHF
once	TRBV9	TRBJ2-7	CASRASSSYEQYF
few	TRBV5-1	TRBJ1-1	CASSLAINAFGTEAFF
-	TRBV7-3	TRBJ1-2	CASSLGVSNDYGYTF
-	TRBV19	TRBJ2-7	CASSRGASGRLVEQYF
-	TRBV7-2	TRBJ2-4	CASSFQSPGRLMGIQYF
few	TRBV29-1	TRBJ1-5	CSVAAGGLNQPQHF
-	TRBV6-1	TRBJ1-3	CASSAIVRGSSGNTIYF
-	TRBV19	TRBJ2-5	CASSSTGGRETQYF
-	TRBV5-1	TRBJ1-2	CASSVRGVGPAF
-	TRBV10-3	TRBJ2-5	CAISDPDRAETQYF
-	TRBV2	TRBJ1-1	CASSETGRWNTEAFF
-	TRBV7-9	TRBJ2-1	CASSLAFRGTDFF
-	TRBV5-6	TRBJ2-7	CASIHRGVLNEQYF
-	TRBV7-6	TRBJ2-7	CASSFRDTHYEQYF
-	TRBV5-4	TRBJ2-5	CASSPGQVQETQYF
-	TRBV28	TRBJ1-1	CASSFAGRAFF
-	TRBV11-3	TRBJ2-7	CASSSGAASSYEQYF
-	TRBV5-6	TRBJ1-5	CASSLRRGEQPQHF
once	TRBV5-1	TRBJ1-1	CASSLAGTGKEAFF